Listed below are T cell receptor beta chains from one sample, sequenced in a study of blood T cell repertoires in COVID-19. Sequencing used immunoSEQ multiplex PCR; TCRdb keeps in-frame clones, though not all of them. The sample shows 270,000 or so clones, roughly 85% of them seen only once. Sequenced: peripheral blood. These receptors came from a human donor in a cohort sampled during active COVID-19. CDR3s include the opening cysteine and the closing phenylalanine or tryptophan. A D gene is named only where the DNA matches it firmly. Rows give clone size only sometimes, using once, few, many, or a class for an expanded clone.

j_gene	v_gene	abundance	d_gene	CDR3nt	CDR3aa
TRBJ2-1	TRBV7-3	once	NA	TGTGCCAGCAGTCCGTACCTTCCCGGACAGGAGGGGCAGTTCTTC	CASSPYLPGQEGQFF
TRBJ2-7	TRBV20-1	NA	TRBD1	TGCAGTGCTAGTAGGGACAGGGGGGCCTACGAGCAGTACTTC	CSASRDRGAYEQYF
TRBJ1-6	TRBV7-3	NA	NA	TGTGCCAGCAGCTCTGGACAGAATTCACCCCTCCACTTT	CASSSGQNSPLHF
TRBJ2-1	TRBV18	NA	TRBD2	TGTGCCAGCTACGTGGGACTAGCTGGCAATGAGCAGTTCTTC	CASYVGLAGNEQFF
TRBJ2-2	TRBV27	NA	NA	TGTGCCAGCAGCCGGGACACGAACACCGGGGAGCTGTTTTTT	CASSRDTNTGELFF
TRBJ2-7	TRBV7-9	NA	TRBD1	TGTGCCAGCAGCTTGTATGACAGGGCCCACGAGCAGTACTTC	CASSLYDRAHEQYF
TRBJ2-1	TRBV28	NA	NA	TGTGCCAGCAGTCGGTTAGGACTCATCGGTGAGCAGTTCTTC	CASSRLGLIGEQFF
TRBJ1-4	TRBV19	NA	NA	TGTGCCAGTAGTATCTCTGGGGCCAGGGTGGCGGAAAAACTGTTTTTT	CASSISGARVAEKLFF
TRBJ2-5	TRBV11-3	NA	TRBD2	TGTGCCAGCAGCCAGGGACTAGCGGGAGCGAGGGAGACCCAGTACTTC	CASSQGLAGARETQYF
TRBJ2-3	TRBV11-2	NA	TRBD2	TGTGCCAGCAGCCAGGGACTAGCGGCCCCCCGCGTTACGCAGTATTTT	CASSQGLAAPRVTQYF
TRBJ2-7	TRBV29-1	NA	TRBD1	TGCAGCGTCCGGGACAGCGTGACCTACGAGCAGTACTTC	CSVRDSVTYEQYF
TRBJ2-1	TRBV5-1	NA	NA	TGCGCCAGCAGCTTGTCCGGTGAGCCCAATGAGCAGTTCTTC	CASSLSGEPNEQFF
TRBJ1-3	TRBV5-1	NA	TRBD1	TGCGCCATCGGTGGGACAGACGGAAACACCATATATTTT	CAIGGTDGNTIYF
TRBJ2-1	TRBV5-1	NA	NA	TGCGCCAGCAGCTTGGACACTAGTTACAATGAGCAGTTCTTC	CASSLDTSYNEQFF
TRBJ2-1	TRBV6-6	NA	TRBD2	TGTGCCAGCAGACAGGGGACTAGCTCCAACAATGAGCAGTTCTTC	CASRQGTSSNNEQFF
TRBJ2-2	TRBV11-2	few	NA	TGTGCCAGCCAGGGGACGAACACCGGGGAGCTGTTTTTT	CASQGTNTGELFF
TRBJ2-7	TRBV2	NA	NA	TGTGCCAGCAGGCGCTCCGGGTTATCGTTGCGCTACGAGCAGTACTTC	CASRRSGLSLRYEQYF
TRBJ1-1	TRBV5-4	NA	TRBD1	TGTGCCAGCAGCGCCGGAAGGGGACAGCTGAACACTGAAGCTTTCTTT	CASSAGRGQLNTEAFF
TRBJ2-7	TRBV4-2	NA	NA	TGTGCCAGCAGCCAAGAAGTGTCAGGCACCTCCTACGAGCAGTACTTC	CASSQEVSGTSYEQYF
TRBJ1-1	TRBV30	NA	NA	TGTGCCTGGAGTGAAAAGACTCTCGCCCGTAGCACTGAAGCTTTCTTT	CAWSEKTLARSTEAFF
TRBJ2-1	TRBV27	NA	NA	TGTGCCAGCAGTTTATTGGCTCTCGCGGGTGGGACAAGCTCCTACAATGAGCAGTTCTTC	CASSLLALAGGTSSYNEQFF
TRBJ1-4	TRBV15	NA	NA	TGTGCCACCAGCAGCTACAGCCATGAAAAACTGTTTTTT	CATSSYSHEKLFF
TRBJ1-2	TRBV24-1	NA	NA	TGTGCCACCAGTGACCGTCGGGACTATGGCTACACCTTC	CATSDRRDYGYTF
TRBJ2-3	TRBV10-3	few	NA	TGTGCCATCATGGGGAGTACAGATACGCAGTATTTT	CAIMGSTDTQYF
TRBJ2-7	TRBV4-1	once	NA	TGCGCCAGCAGCCAAGCTAAGGGACCAGGGGGGTACGGCTACGAGCAGTACTTC	CASSQAKGPGGYGYEQYF
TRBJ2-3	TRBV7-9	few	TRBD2	TGTGCCAGCAGCTCACCAATAGCGGGAGACACAGATACGCAGTATTTT	CASSSPIAGDTDTQYF
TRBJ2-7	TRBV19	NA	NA	TGTGCCAGTAGTATAGATAGGCCCAGTAAGGTAAGAGGGAACTACGAGCAGTACTTC	CASSIDRPSKVRGNYEQYF
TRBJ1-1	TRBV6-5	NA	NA	TGTGCCAGCAGTTACTCCTCGACAAGGAACACTGAAGCTTTCTTT	CASSYSSTRNTEAFF
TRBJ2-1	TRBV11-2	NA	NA	TGTGCCAGCAGCTTATCTCTGCAGGGGAATGAGCAGTTCTTC	CASSLSLQGNEQFF
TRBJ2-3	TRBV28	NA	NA	TGTGCCAGCAGTCCCTACGGTGCTAGCACAGATACGCAGTATTTT	CASSPYGASTDTQYF
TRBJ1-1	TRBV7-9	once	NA	TGTGCCAGCAGCCCACCCTCTACCGGGAAAGCTTTCTTT	CASSPPSTGKAFF
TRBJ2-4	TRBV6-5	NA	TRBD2	TGTGCCAGCGCGGGACTAGCGGGAGGCCTCATTCAGTACTTC	CASAGLAGGLIQYF
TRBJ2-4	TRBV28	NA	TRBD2	TGTGCCAGCAGTTTCCGGGGGGGATTCGGGATTCAGTACTTC	CASSFRGGFGIQYF
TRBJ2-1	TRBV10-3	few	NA	TGTGCCATCAGTGACTCTGGAACTAATTGGCAGTTCTTC	CAISDSGTNWQFF
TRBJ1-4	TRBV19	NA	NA	TGTGCCAGTAGTATCCCGGTAGCGACCGGGGAAAAACTGTTTTTT	CASSIPVATGEKLFF
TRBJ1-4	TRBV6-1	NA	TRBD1	TGTGCCAGCAGTGAAGCTGTGGGACAGGGAGGTGAAAAACTGTTTTTT	CASSEAVGQGGEKLFF
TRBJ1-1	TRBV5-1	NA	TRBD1	TGCGCCAGCAGCACCGGACAGGGGAACACTGAAGCTTTCTTT	CASSTGQGNTEAFF
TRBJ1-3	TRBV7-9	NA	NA	TGTGCCAGCAGCCGTCCGGAATCGGGGTCTGGAAACACCATATATTTT	CASSRPESGSGNTIYF
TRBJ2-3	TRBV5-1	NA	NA	TGCGCCAGCAGCTTGGAGGAGTTCACAGATACGCAGTATTTT	CASSLEEFTDTQYF
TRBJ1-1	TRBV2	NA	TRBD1	TGTGCCAGCAGTGTACAGGGGGGGAGCACTGAAGCTTTCTTT	CASSVQGGSTEAFF
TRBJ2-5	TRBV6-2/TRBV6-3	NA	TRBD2	TGTGCCAGCAGTAGCGGGAGGGCCTTCGTCGAGACCCAGTACTTC	CASSSGRAFVETQYF
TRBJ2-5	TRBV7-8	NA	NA	TGTGCCAGCAGCCCGGGGGGCTTACAAGAGACCCAGTACTTC	CASSPGGLQETQYF
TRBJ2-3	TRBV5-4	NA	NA	TGTGCCAGCAGCCCAGGACTGGCGGCTGACGGCACGCAGTATTTT	CASSPGLAADGTQYF
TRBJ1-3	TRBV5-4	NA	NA	TGTGCCAGCAGCTTGGACACTAAAAACACCATATATTTT	CASSLDTKNTIYF
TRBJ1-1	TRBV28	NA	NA	TGTGCCAGCAGCAAACCGGAGGGCACTGAAGCTTTCTTT	CASSKPEGTEAFF
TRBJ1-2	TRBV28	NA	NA	TGTGCCAGCAGATCCGAACGACAGAACGGCTACACCTTC	CASRSERQNGYTF